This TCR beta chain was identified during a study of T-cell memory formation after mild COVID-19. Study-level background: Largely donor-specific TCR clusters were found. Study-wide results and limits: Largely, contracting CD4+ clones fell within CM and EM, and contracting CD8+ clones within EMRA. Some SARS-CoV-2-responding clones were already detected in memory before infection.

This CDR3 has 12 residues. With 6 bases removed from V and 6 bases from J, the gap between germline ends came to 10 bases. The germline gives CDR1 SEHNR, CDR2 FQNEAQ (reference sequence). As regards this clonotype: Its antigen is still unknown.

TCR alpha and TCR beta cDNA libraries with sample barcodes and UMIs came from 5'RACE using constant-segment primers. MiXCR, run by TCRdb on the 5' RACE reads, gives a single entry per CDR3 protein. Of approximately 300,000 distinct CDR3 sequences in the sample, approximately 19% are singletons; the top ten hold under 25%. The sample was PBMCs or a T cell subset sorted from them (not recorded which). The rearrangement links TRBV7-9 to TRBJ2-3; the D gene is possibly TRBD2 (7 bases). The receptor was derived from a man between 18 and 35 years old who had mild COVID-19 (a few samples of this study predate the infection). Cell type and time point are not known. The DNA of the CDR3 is TGTGCCAGCAGGGGGGGGCTTGATACGCAGTATTTT. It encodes CASRGGLDTQYF. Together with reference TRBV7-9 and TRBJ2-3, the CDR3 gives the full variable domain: DTGVSQNPRHKITKRGQNVTFRCDPISEHNRLYWYRQTLGQGPEFLTYFQNEAQLEKSRLLSDRFSAERPKGSFSTLEIQRTEQGDSAMYLCASRGGLDTQYFGPGTRLTVL.